The 9 T cell receptor beta chains listed next were all sequenced from one sample in a study of prognosis after radiotherapy for stage I lung cancer. Genomic DNA yielded TCR beta CDR3, amplified by two-round multiplex PCR. Individual primers that were specific to each TRBV and TRBJ gene served in first-round PCR. TCRdb independently ran MiXCR on the multiplex PCR reads; one entry per CDR3 protein. The sample lists some 27,000 distinct CDR3 sequences, around a third occurring once. The sample was PBMCs, taken before or after stereotactic body radiation therapy (not recorded which). These receptors were obtained from a donor at least 50 years old with non-small cell lung cancer.

There are many counts of this clonotype. The chain joins TRBV9 to TRBJ2-5; the match to TRBD1 covers 9 bases. The CDR3 runs to 16 residues. Germline CDR1 and CDR2: SGDLS and YYNGEE. The V gene end was trimmed by 4 bases and the J gene end by 5 bases; junction bases not matched to a gene: 12. The CDR3 nucleotides read TGTGCCAGCAGCCCGAGACCGGGACAGGGAGGGGAGACCCAGTACTTC. It translates to CASSPRPGQGGETQYF.

This clonotype is medium-sized in the sample. The chain uses TRBV5-1 and TRBJ1-2; 7 bases align to TRBD1. Germline V CDR1 and CDR2: SGHRS, YFSETQ. This CDR3 has 14 amino acids. J was trimmed by 7 bases and V by 0 bases; bases with no gene match: 6. The CDR3 DNA reads TGCGCCAGCAGCTTGGTGTACAGGGGCGGTGGCTACACCTTC. Its protein product is CASSLVYRGGGYTF.

This clonotype was found many times. The chain links TRBV19 to TRBJ2-3, with 7 bases identical to TRBD2. The CDR3 is 13 residues long. The V gene's germline CDR1 is LNHDA and CDR2 SQIVND (reference sequence). V was pared by 4 bases and J by 5 bases, with 3 bases of the junction left unmatched. The CDR3 DNA is TGTGCCAGTAGTACCTTAGCGGGAGATACGCAGTATTTT. It encodes CASSTLAGDTQYF.

In its sample, this clonotype was seen a few times. A much more abundant neighbour one base away suggests this may be a read error. The V and J genes are TRBV2 and TRBJ1-5; D gene unclear. Trimming took off 4 bases at V and 15 bases at J, with 16 bases between the two ends. Per germline, CDR1 SNHLY and CDR2 FYNNEI. The CDR3 runs 12 residues. The CDR3 DNA reads as TGTGCCAGCAGTGCGCGGCCAGAGACCCGGCATTTT. Protein sequence: CASSARPETRHF. Drawing the rest from reference TRBV2 and TRBJ1-5, the complete variable domain is EPEVTQTPSHQVTQMGQEVILRCVPISNHLYFYWYRQILGQKVEFLVSFYNNEISEKSEIFDDQFSVERPDGSNFTLKIRSTKLEDSAMYFCASSARPETRHFGDGTRLSIL.

This clonotype was found many times. The V gene is TRBV10-2, the J gene TRBJ2-7, with D perhaps assigned TRBD1 or TRBD2 (7 bases each). The length of the CDR3 is 13 residues. The germline V gene encodes CDR1 WSHSY and CDR2 SAAADI. V gave up 6 bases and J gave up 4 bases, with 13 bases separating them. The CDR3 protein is CASRRQGGYEQYF. CDR3 bases: TGCGCCAGCAGACGACAGGGAGGGTACGAGCAGTACTTC.

The genes are TRBV2 and TRBJ2-7; either TRBD1 or TRBD2 may fit D (5 bases each). Per germline, CDR1 SNHLY and CDR2 FYNNEI. Deletions cut 2 bases from V and 3 bases from J, with 11 bases between. The CDR3 has 14 residues. The CDR3: CASSEPGPGYEQYF. CDR3 DNA: TGTGCCAGCAGTGAACCGGGACCGGGCTACGAGCAGTACTTC.

On this clonotype: The CDR3 ends on some other residue instead of the conserved phenylalanine or tryptophan, so this is likely a read error. The DNA is omitted, as the CDR3 cannot be located on it reliably, and the CDR3 follows TCRdb's listing. This CDR3 is CASTTPGGGATEQSS. The chain combines TRBV19 with TRBJ2-1; TRBD2, the table's D call, was not compared with the DNA. The V gene's germline CDR1 is LNHDA and CDR2 SQIVND (reference sequence). The CDR3 spans 15 residues, counting both ends.

A note on this clonotype: At one end the junction does not follow the germline gene, possibly because of a read error. The chain couples TRBV20-1 to TRBJ2-7; 7 bases map to TRBD2. The CDR3 consists of 14 residues. CDR1 and CDR2 from the germline V gene are DFQATT and SNEGSKA (reference sequence). The CDR3 here is CSASYLAVSYGQYF. The CDR3 coding sequence is TGCAGTGCTAGCTACCTAGCGGTATCCTACGGGCAGTACTTC.

This clonotype came up many times. V is TRBV11-3 and J is TRBJ2-7, with D perhaps TRBD1 (7 bases). V lost 1 base, J lost 2 bases, and 30 bases lay in between. CDR3 length: 21 residues. Germline CDR1 is SGHNT and CDR2 is YENEEA. In DNA, the CDR3 is TGTGCCAGCAGCTTAGCCCGGTTGCGGGACAGAGTTCTTTTCTTTCCCTACGAGCAGTACTTC. Amino acids: CASSLARLRDRVLFFPYEQYF.